The 18 T cell receptor beta chains below were found in one sample sequenced in a study of monozygotic twins with inflammatory bowel disease. Each CDR3 protein gets one entry in TCRdb, which reprocessed the 5' RACE reads and gives no DNA. The data include approximately 100,000 distinct CDR3 sequences; the top ten clones carry around 12%. Sequenced input: blood. The receptors stem from a human donor with ulcerative colitis or Crohn's disease, or a healthy co-twin of an affected twin (not recorded which).

The rearrangement uses TRBV7-9 and TRBJ2-1; TCRdb gives TRBD2 as the D gene, but with no DNA this cannot be confirmed. The germline V gene encodes CDR1 SEHNR and CDR2 FQNEAQ (reference sequence). CDR3 length equals 15 residues. CDR3 region: CASSRGLAGDNEQFF.

The chain combines TRBV7-3 with TRBJ2-1; TCRdb picks TRBD1, but there is no DNA to check that call. CDR1 is SGHTA and CDR2 is FQGTGA in the germline V gene. This CDR3 contains 16 residues. CDR3 loop: CASSPRDRQGGNEQFF.

The chain has TRBV20-1 and TRBJ2-1; the TCRdb call, TRBD2, lacks DNA for checking. This CDR3 is 14 amino acids long. From germline, CDR1 is DFQATT and CDR2 SNEGSKA (reference sequence). CDR3 residues: CSASPGLAGGEQFF.

The chain joins TRBV2 to TRBJ2-5; TCRdb gives TRBD2 as the D gene, but with no DNA this cannot be confirmed. The CDR3 sequence is 15 residues long. Germline lookup yields CDR1 SNHLY and CDR2 FYNNEI. The CDR3 loop reads CASSASTSGQETQYF.

The J gene is TRBJ2-1, the V gene TRBV4-1; TCRdb indicates TRBD2, and absent DNA this call remains unverified. This CDR3 spans 17 amino acids. Germline CDR1 is MGHRA and CDR2 is YSYEKL. The CDR3 sequence is CASSQDPSSAGDNEQFF.

The chain links TRBV20-1 to TRBJ2-7; the D gene TCRdb calls, TRBD1, cannot be checked with no DNA. Germline assignment: CDR1 DFQATT and CDR2 SNEGSKA (reference sequence). The CDR3 extends over 13 amino acids. CDR3 loop: CSARAGTAYEQYF.

The chain carries TRBV10-3 and TRBJ1-2. This CDR3 has 15 residues. The germline V gene encodes CDR1 ENHRY and CDR2 SYGVKD. The CDR3 reads CAISESSIQAQGYTF.

The chain couples TRBV7-2 to TRBJ2-5; the D call of TRBD1 rests on TCRdb alone, since no DNA is present to check it. CDR3 length: 13 amino acids. The germline V gene has CDR1 SGHTA and CDR2 FQGNSA. CDR3 sequence: CASSPEQAETQYF.

This chain uses TRBV20-1 with TRBJ2-5; TCRdb selects TRBD2, and the lack of DNA leaves this call unchecked. Germline CDR1 DFQATT, CDR2 SNEGSKA (reference sequence). The CDR3 covers 16 residues. The CDR3 loop reads CSAWEGNTREWETQYF.

The rearrangement joins TRBV5-6 to TRBJ2-3; TCRdb's D call, TRBD1, is unchecked because there is no DNA. Looked up from germline, CDR1 is SGHDT and CDR2 is YYEEEE. The CDR3 totals 14 residues. The CDR3: CASTEDRSTDTQYF.

The V gene is TRBV18, the J gene TRBJ2-5; TCRdb's D call, TRBD1, is unchecked because there is no DNA. There are 14 residues in the CDR3. CDR1 and CDR2 (germline): KGHSH, LQKENI. The CDR3 region is CASSPRTNQETQYF.

V and J are TRBV7-3 and TRBJ2-2; TCRdb proposes TRBD1, but this gene call is untestable without DNA. Germline CDR1 is SGHTA and CDR2 is FQGTGA. CDR3 length equals 13 residues. The CDR3 loop reads CASSDRGTGELFF.

This chain joins TRBV5-1 and TRBJ2-3; the D gene TCRdb calls, TRBD1, cannot be checked with no DNA. The CDR3 spans 16 residues. The germline CDR1 and CDR2 sequences are SGHRS and YFSETQ. CDR3 sequence: CASSTRTGGGTDTQYF.

V and J are TRBV4-2 and TRBJ1-5; TCRdb proposes TRBD1, but this gene call is untestable without DNA. The germline gives CDR1 LGHNA, CDR2 YNFKEQ. This CDR3 spans 14 amino acids. CDR3 loop: CASSQDRDNQPQHF.

The chain links TRBV6-4 to TRBJ1-5. The CDR3 is 13 residues long. Germline-derived CDR1 and CDR2 are MRHNA and SNTAGT. CDR3 protein: CASSEGSNQPQHF.

The chain couples TRBV7-7 to TRBJ1-1; TCRdb's D call, TRBD1, is unchecked because there is no DNA. This CDR3 region has 14 residues. Germline-derived CDR1 and CDR2 are SSHAT and FNYEAQ (reference sequence). CDR3 loop: CASSPPGLNTEAFF.

The V and J genes are TRBV7-2 and TRBJ2-3. Germline assignment: CDR1 SGHTA and CDR2 FQGNSA. CDR3 length: 12 residues. CDR3: CASSSYTDTQYF.

This chain connects TRBV7-3 to TRBJ2-1; TCRdb reports TRBD2, a call that lacks DNA to check it against. Germline V CDR1 and CDR2: SGHTA, FQGTGA. The CDR3 runs to 16 residues. CDR3 sequence reads: CASSSTGSGAYNEQFF.